Sequencing of this T cell receptor beta chain was carried out in a study of technical replicates of blood from several donors. This clone came up a few times. The repertoire was sequenced with immunoSEQ multiplex PCR; TCRdb's copy has only in-frame clones and lacks some. The top ten clones hold 5.6% of a sample with 50,000 to 55,000 clones, about 86% of them seen once. This CDR3 region has 14 residues. Per germline, CDR1 MNHEY and CDR2 SVGAGI. With 3 bases removed from V and 3 bases from J, the gap between germline ends came to 9 bases. The chain combines TRBV6-5 with TRBJ1-5; weak D call: TRBD1 (5 bases). The receptor's source is a human donor in good health. Some clones in this sample may be carry-over from other donors' samples. Input material: PBMCs. For the CDR3, the DNA is TGTGCCAGCAGTTATGGCGGACACAATCAGCCCCAGCATTTT. Its protein is CASSYGGHNQPQHF.